Presented here are 14 T cell receptor beta chains from one specimen sequenced in a study of shared T cell receptors in the human thymus. The data were produced by immunoSEQ multiplex PCR, yet TCRdb's version contains in-frame clones alone and is incomplete. Found here are about 660,000 clones, 80% to 90% of them singletons; the top ten hold 0.009% to 0.0095%. These same records also appear under a second study, on human thymus T cells.

The source material was thymocytes. The origin of the receptors is a boy under three years old with a congenital heart defect.

The V and J genes are TRBV30 and TRBJ1-1, with 8 positions matching TRBD1. The CDR3 has 16 residues. Germline-derived CDR1 and CDR2 are GTSNPN and SVGIG (reference sequence). J lost 5 bases, V lost 2 bases, and 13 bases had no gene match. The CDR3: CAWSPSETGETTEAFF. The DNA for the CDR3 is TGTGCCTGGAGTCCCTCTGAGACAGGGGAAACGACTGAAGCTTTCTTT.

This clone was seen once. The V and J genes are TRBV14 and TRBJ2-7; 9 bases agree with TRBD2. Germline CDR1 and CDR2: SGHDN and FVKESK. This CDR3 comprises 14 residues. With V trimmed by 4 bases and J by 10 bases, 11 bases remained unmatched. As DNA, the CDR3 is TGTGCCAGCAGCCCGGTGAGACTAGCGGACAAACAGTACTTC. Encoded protein: CASSPVRLADKQYF.

The chain joins TRBV5-4 to TRBJ1-2, with 9 bases identical to TRBD1. Germline-derived CDR1 and CDR2 are SGHNT and YYREEE (reference sequence). CDR3 length equals 15 residues. V trimming: 4 bases; J trimming: 8 bases; junction bases outside the gene matches: 12. CDR3 in amino acids: CASSTDTGGIYGYTF. In DNA form, the CDR3 reads TGTGCCAGCAGCACCGATACAGGGGGCATATACGGCTACACCTTC.

Here the CDR3 DNA reads TGTGCCAGCTCACCGGAAAAGAGGAGCTCTGGAAACACCATATATTTT. Translation gives CASSPEKRSSGNTIYF. The gene calls are TRBV18 and TRBJ1-3; the D is unclear. This CDR3 contains 16 residues. CDR1 KGHSH and CDR2 LQKENI come from the germline V gene. Between the trimmed V and J ends, which lost 3 bases and 0 bases, there was a span of 12 bases.

The V and J genes are TRBV14 and TRBJ2-2; 11 positions match TRBD2. CDR3 length equals 17 residues. CDR1 and CDR2 from the germline V gene are SGHDN and FVKESK. After removal of 0 bases from V and 1 base from J, the junction contained 1 base not matched to a gene. The CDR3 is CASSQEGLAENTGELFF. CDR3 nucleotide sequence: TGTGCCAGCAGCCAAGAGGGACTAGCGGAGAACACCGGGGAGCTGTTTTTT.

A word on this clone: Other DNA sequences of this sample code for an identical CDR3. The chain carries TRBV5-4 and TRBJ1-2, with D possibly matching TRBD1 (6 bases). Per the germline V gene, CDR1 is SGHNT and CDR2 is YYREEE (reference sequence). The CDR3 has 13 residues. V was pared by 2 bases and J by 1 base, with 6 bases between. CDR3 DNA sequence: TGTGCCAGCAGCTTACAGGGTAACTATGGCTACACCTTC. This sequence encodes CASSLQGNYGYTF. The full variable domain, completed using reference TRBV5-4 and TRBJ1-2, is ETGVTQSPTHLIKTRGQQVTLRCSSQSGHNTVSWYQQALGQGPQFIFQYYREEENGRGNFPPRFSGLQFPNYSSELNVNALELDDSALYLCASSLQGNYGYTFGSGTRLTVV.

This chain's CDR3 is CASSRKTSGIMSYNEQFF. In nucleotides, the CDR3 is TGCGCCAGCAGCCGGAAGACTAGCGGGATAATGTCCTACAATGAGCAGTTCTTC. This rearrangement joins TRBV4-3 to TRBJ2-1; 11 bases match TRBD2. There are 18 residues in the CDR3. With V trimmed by 4 bases and J by 1 base, 9 bases remained unmatched. Germline V gene sequence: CDR1 LGHNA, CDR2 YSLEER.

The genes are TRBV28 and TRBJ1-2, with 7 bases fitting TRBD1. The CDR3 has 17 residues. Germline V gene data show CDR1 as MDHEN and CDR2 as SYDVKM. Trimming removed 7 bases from V and 0 bases from J; junction bases left unmatched: 14. Here the CDR3 reads CASIASLGQRANYGYTF. For the CDR3, the DNA is TGTGCCAGCATAGCAAGCCTGGGACAGCGAGCTAACTATGGCTACACCTTC.

The chain couples TRBV28 to TRBJ2-5; TRBD1 aligns across 7 bases. This CDR3 has 14 residues. Trimming at V came to 6 bases and at J to 3 bases, leaving 7 bases not matched to a gene. Germline lookup yields CDR1 MDHEN and CDR2 SYDVKM. The CDR3 coding sequence is TGTGCCAGCAGCCCTGGGGACAGCAAAGAGACCCAGTACTTC. It translates to CASSPGDSKETQYF. Complete variable domain (other parts from reference TRBV28 and TRBJ2-5): DVKVTQSSRYLVKRTGEKVFLECVQDMDHENMFWYRQDPGLGLRLIYFSYDVKMKEKGDIPEGYSVSREKKERFSLILESASTNQTSMYLCASSPGDSKETQYFGPGTRLLVL.

This chain links TRBV5-6 with TRBJ2-5; 8 positions match TRBD1. J lost 1 base, V lost 3 bases, and 11 bases had no gene match. CDR3 length: 17 residues. Germline V gene data show CDR1 as SGHDT and CDR2 as YYEEEE. The CDR3 region is CASSSRGPGQAQETQYF. CDR3 nucleotide sequence: TGTGCCAGCAGCTCGAGAGGGCCGGGACAGGCCCAAGAGACCCAGTACTTC.

The J gene is TRBJ2-7, the V gene TRBV15, with 9 nucleotides matching TRBD2. Germline CDR1 is LNHNV and CDR2 is YYDKDF (reference sequence). The CDR3 contains 17 residues. Trimming removed 0 bases from V and 3 bases from J; junction bases left unmatched: 9. The CDR3 DNA follows: TGTGCCACCAGCAGAGATCTCTTAGCGGGAGAGGGCTACGAGCAGTACTTC. It specifies CATSRDLLAGEGYEQYF. The full variable domain, in which reference TRBV15 and TRBJ2-7 provide the parts outside the CDR3, is DAMVIQNPRYQVTQFGKPVTLSCSQTLNHNVMYWYQQKSSQAPKLLFHYYDKDFNNEADTPDNFQSRRPNTSFCFLDIRSPGLGDTAMYLCATSRDLLAGEGYEQYFGPGTRLTVT.

J is TRBJ2-5 and V is TRBV10-3; D perhaps matches TRBD1 (6 bases). The closer fit of TRBJ2-7 to the DNA end suggests the J call may be wrong. Looked up from germline, CDR1 is ENHRY and CDR2 is SYGVKD. This CDR3 contains 14 residues. For the CDR3, the DNA is TGTGCCATCAGTGACCAATGGACAGATTACGAGCAGTACTTC. Protein product: CAISDQWTDYEQYF.

This chain connects TRBV5-4 to TRBJ2-1; 7 bases line up with TRBD2. There are 16 residues in the CDR3. Germline V gene lookup returns CDR1 SGHNT and CDR2 YYREEE (reference sequence). With V trimmed by 0 bases and J by 2 bases, 5 bases remained unmatched. CDR3 region: CASSLVREVPYNEQFF. The CDR3, as DNA: TGTGCCAGCAGCTTGGTTCGGGAGGTCCCCTACAATGAGCAGTTCTTC.

The gene calls are TRBV19 and TRBJ2-2; D is undetermined. The CDR3 has 12 amino acids. Between the trimmed V and J ends, which lost 3 bases and 8 bases, there was a span of 7 bases. The germline V gene has CDR1 LNHDA and CDR2 SQIVND (reference sequence). The CDR3 reads CASSILEGELFF. The DNA of the CDR3 is TGTGCCAGTAGTATCCTAGAAGGGGAGCTGTTTTTT.